The rows below give T cell receptor beta chains drawn from one sample of a study of identical twins. TCRdb passed the 5' RACE reads through MiXCR, listing each CDR3 protein once. Of 550,000 to 700,000 distinct CDR3 sequences listed, 7.5% to 10% are singletons. The sample also formed part of further work on yellow fever vaccine responses in identical twins.

The specimen was PBMCs. The receptors were sampled from a woman under 30 in good health. Both conserved end residues are part of each CDR3. The D gene is left open where the match is weak. Not every row has a clone size; where given, it reads once, few, many or a size class.

V	size	J	D	CDR3	DNA
TRBV7-9	many	TRBJ2-5	-	CASSLGSETQYF	TGTGCCAGCAGCTTAGGGTCCGAGACCCAGTACTTC
TRBV25-1	many	TRBJ2-3	-	CASSEPAGWGTDTQYF	TGTGCCAGCAGTGAACCGGCGGGATGGGGCACAGATACGCAGTATTTT
TRBV7-9	few	TRBJ2-7	TRBD2	CASSNTGTSSNYEQYF	TGTGCCAGCAGCAACACCGGGACTAGCTCAAACTACGAGCAGTACTTC
TRBV27	few	TRBJ1-1	TRBD1	CATQVVGGADTEAFF	TGTGCCACCCAAGTTGTAGGGGGCGCGGACACTGAAGCTTTCTTT
TRBV9	few	TRBJ2-7	TRBD1	CASSVTGTGTGNEQYF	TGTGCCAGCAGCGTGACTGGGACCGGGACAGGGAACGAGCAGTACTTC
TRBV2	few	TRBJ1-1	-	CATTWGVGTEAFF	TGTGCCACCACTTGGGGGGTTGGCACTGAAGCTTTCTTT
TRBV28	-	TRBJ2-1	TRBD2	CASSPNTGLAVNEQFF	TGTGCCAGCAGCCCAAACACGGGACTAGCGGTAAATGAGCAGTTCTTC
TRBV15	few	TRBJ2-3	TRBD2	CATSRNSGGTDTQYF	TGTGCCACCAGCAGAAATAGCGGGGGCACAGATACGCAGTATTTT
TRBV12-3/TRBV12-4	few	TRBJ2-3	-	CASSLGPPAEGTQYF	TGTGCCAGCAGTTTAGGACCGCCGGCAGAAGGTACGCAGTATTTT
TRBV7-9	few	TRBJ2-7	TRBD2	CASSATSGGVYEQYF	TGTGCCAGCAGCGCGACTAGCGGGGGAGTCTACGAGCAGTACTTC
TRBV7-9	few	TRBJ2-3	-	CASSLSGVDTQYF	TGTGCCAGCAGCTTATCCGGTGTGGATACGCAGTATTTT
TRBV7-8	few	TRBJ2-3	TRBD2	CASSLFPPSGITDTQYF	TGTGCCAGCAGCTTATTTCCACCTAGCGGGATCACAGATACGCAGTATTTT
TRBV30	few	TRBJ2-1	-	CAWSGTGLPQDEQFF	TGTGCCTGGAGCGGAACAGGGTTACCCCAAGATGAGCAGTTCTTC
TRBV28	many	TRBJ2-7	-	CASRGRTISYEQYF	TGTGCCAGCAGGGGACGTACGATCTCCTACGAGCAGTACTTC
TRBV28	few	TRBJ1-5	-	CAISGTGHQPQHF	TGTGCCATCTCAGGAACAGGGCATCAGCCCCAGCATTTT
TRBV20-1	few	TRBJ2-7	-	CSAMPGRAKTYEQYF	TGCAGTGCTATGCCAGGGCGGGCGAAAACCTACGAGCAGTACTTC
TRBV28	many	TRBJ2-7	TRBD2	CASSTGTSGSYEQYF	TGTGCCAGCAGTACCGGGACTAGCGGGAGTTACGAGCAGTACTTC
TRBV9	many	TRBJ1-3	-	CASSDKIDSYSGNTIYF	TGTGCCAGCAGCGATAAAATAGACAGCTACTCTGGAAACACCATATATTTT
TRBV7-8	many	TRBJ1-3	TRBD1	CASTPTGSRLSGNTIYF	TGTGCCAGCACCCCGACAGGGAGTCGGCTCTCTGGAAACACCATATATTTT
TRBV5-1	few	TRBJ1-1	-	CASSLGGTQGETEAFF	TGCGCCAGCAGCTTGGGAGGGACCCAAGGTGAGACTGAAGCTTTCTTT
TRBV27	-	TRBJ2-5	TRBD2	CASRTSGRRETQYF	TGTGCCAGCAGGACTAGCGGGAGACGAGAGACCCAGTACTTC
TRBV6-1	-	TRBJ2-7	TRBD2	CASSRLAGGDEQYF	TGTGCCAGCAGCCGACTAGCGGGGGGTGACGAGCAGTACTTC
TRBV7-7	few	TRBJ1-1	-	CASSLQQNTEAFF	TGTGCTAGCAGCCTCCAGCAGAACACTGAAGCTTTCTTT
TRBV29-1	many	TRBJ2-3	-	CSVDATSTDTQYF	TGCAGCGTAGATGCAACTAGCACAGATACGCAGTATTTT
TRBV6-1	-	TRBJ2-5	-	CASSQLGALQETQYF	TGTGCCAGCAGCCAGCTCGGGGCCCTCCAAGAGACCCAGTACTTC
TRBV11-2	many	TRBJ1-6	TRBD1	CASSLGDRGLSPLHF	TGTGCCAGCAGCTTAGGAGACAGGGGGTTATCACCCCTCCACTTT
TRBV20-1	-	TRBJ2-7	TRBD2	CSARDRSGSPYEQYF	TGCAGTGCTAGAGATAGGAGCGGGAGTCCCTACGAGCAGTACTTC
TRBV12-3/TRBV12-4	many	TRBJ2-7	-	CASSFLGTRYEQYF	TGTGCCAGCAGTTTTCTGGGGACCCGCTACGAGCAGTACTTC
TRBV3-1	many	TRBJ1-1	-	CASSNRENTEAFF	TGTGCCAGCAGCAACAGGGAGAACACTGAAGCTTTCTTT
TRBV3-1	many	TRBJ2-1	TRBD2	CASSQAQGGVNEQFF	TGTGCCAGCAGCCAAGCCCAGGGAGGGGTCAATGAGCAGTTCTTC
TRBV29-1	-	TRBJ2-1	TRBD1	CSVEDRGIYNEQFF	TGCAGCGTTGAAGACAGGGGGATCTACAATGAGCAGTTCTTC
TRBV6-2/TRBV6-3	few	TRBJ2-1	TRBD2	CASSSGSVYNEQFF	TGTGCCAGCAGCAGCGGGAGTGTATACAATGAGCAGTTCTTC
TRBV20-1	-	TRBJ1-2	-	CSGVGDGYTF	TGCAGTGGGGTTGGGGATGGCTACACCTTC
TRBV7-9	-	TRBJ2-7	-	CASAEGIGEQYF	TGTGCCAGCGCGGAGGGGATAGGCGAGCAGTACTTC
TRBV6-1	-	TRBJ2-1	-	CASRPTGASYNEQFF	TGTGCCAGCAGGCCCACGGGGGCGTCGTACAATGAGCAGTTCTTC
TRBV10-3	-	TRBJ1-2	-	CAISGASHYGYTF	TGTGCCATCAGTGGTGCATCCCACTATGGCTACACCTTC
TRBV20-1	few	TRBJ1-4	TRBD1	CSARPQGDEKLFF	TGCAGTGCTAGACCCCAGGGGGATGAAAAACTGTTTTTT
TRBV6-2/TRBV6-3	many	TRBJ1-5	-	CASNKDSASNQPQHF	TGTGCCAGCAATAAGGACAGTGCAAGCAATCAGCCCCAGCATTTT
TRBV29-1	many	TRBJ2-1	-	CSVGDSYNEQFF	TGCAGCGTGGGTGACAGCTACAATGAGCAGTTCTTC
TRBV13	-	TRBJ2-5	-	CASSLGSYETQYF	TGTGCCAGCAGCTTAGGATCCTACGAGACCCAGTACTTC
TRBV6-5	-	TRBJ2-2	TRBD1	CASSYSIGRTGGPGELFF	TGTGCCAGCAGTTACTCGATCGGTCGGACAGGGGGCCCCGGGGAGCTGTTTTTT
TRBV20-1	many	TRBJ1-2	-	CSAPLRGDGGYTF	TGCAGTGCTCCTCTGAGGGGGGATGGTGGCTACACCTTC
TRBV20-1	-	TRBJ2-1	TRBD2	CSARTSSGGLYNEQFF	TGCAGTGCTAGGACGTCTAGCGGTGGCCTTTACAATGAGCAGTTCTTC
TRBV5-1	-	TRBJ2-5	-	CASSLKGYPGETQYF	TGCGCCAGCAGCTTAAAGGGGTATCCGGGGGAGACCCAGTACTTC
TRBV7-9	few	TRBJ2-7	-	CATETGNIYEQYF	TGTGCCACCGAAACGGGAAACATCTACGAGCAGTACTTC
TRBV7-8	-	TRBJ2-3	-	CASSLGLRSSTDTQYF	TGTGCCAGCAGCTTAGGGTTGCGGTCTAGCACAGATACGCAGTATTTT
TRBV6-1	few	TRBJ2-7	TRBD1	CASSQTGGFGYEQYF	TGTGCCAGCAGCCAAACAGGGGGCTTCGGTTACGAGCAGTACTTC
TRBV4-3	few	TRBJ2-7	TRBD1	CASSPRTGDYYEQYF	TGCGCCAGCAGCCCCCGGACAGGGGACTACTACGAGCAGTACTTC
TRBV20-1	many	TRBJ2-2	-	CSARGWGGNTGELFF	TGCAGTGCTAGGGGGTGGGGCGGGAACACCGGGGAGCTGTTTTTT
TRBV12-3/TRBV12-4	many	TRBJ1-1	-	CASSPLDRLDKAFF	TGTGCCAGCAGTCCCCTAGACAGGCTTGACAAAGCTTTCTTT
TRBV12-3/TRBV12-4	many	TRBJ1-3	-	CASSFGQGRNTIYF	TGTGCCAGCAGTTTCGGGCAGGGAAGAAACACCATATATTTT
TRBV12-3/TRBV12-4	-	TRBJ2-7	TRBD2	CASSPRTSGSYEEYF	TGTGCCAGCAGCCCCCGGACTAGCGGGAGTTACGAGGAGTACTTC
TRBV27	-	TRBJ2-7	-	CASSLSRNSRYEQYF	TGTGCCAGCAGTTTATCCAGAAACTCACGCTACGAGCAGTACTTC
TRBV3-1	many	TRBJ2-7	-	CASSPQGPFYEQYF	TGTGCCAGCAGCCCCCAGGGGCCTTTCTACGAGCAGTACTTC
TRBV28	many	TRBJ2-5	-	CASSFRDPYQETQYF	TGTGCCAGCAGTTTCCGGGACCCGTACCAAGAGACCCAGTACTTC